This is a list of T cell receptor beta chains from one sample in a study of cytomegalovirus exposure and HLA in healthy donors. Data came from immunoSEQ multiplex PCR; TCRdb stores just in-frame clones and leaves some out. The repertoire includes some 200,000 clones, 80% of them detected once, and about 0.64% sits in the top ten. Sequencing was performed on PBMCs. The receptors originated from a boy aged 5-17 years in good health and CMV-seronegative. Each CDR3 is given with its conserved first and last residue. D genes are given only for firm matches. Not every row has a clone size; where given, it reads once, few, many or a size class.

d_gene	v_gene	abundance	j_gene	CDR3nt	CDR3aa
-	TRBV6-1	-	TRBJ1-6	TGTGCCAGCAGTGAATCGGGTGTTTCACCCCTCCACTTT	CASSESGVSPLHF
TRBD1	TRBV9	-	TRBJ1-1	TGTGCCAGCAGCGTAGAATTGACAGGGGTGACTGGAGCTTTCTTT	CASSVELTGVTGAFF
TRBD2	TRBV27	-	TRBJ2-3	TGTGCCAGCAGGATAGGGGCGGGAGGGCGGACTAGCACAGATACGCAGTATTTT	CASRIGAGGRTSTDTQYF
-	TRBV9	once	TRBJ2-7	TGTGCCAGCAGCGTAGAGGGGGTAAGCTCCTACGAGCAGTACTTC	CASSVEGVSSYEQYF
-	TRBV5-1	-	TRBJ1-1	TGCGCCAGCAGCTTGGAAGGGGTGAACACTGAAGCTTTCTTT	CASSLEGVNTEAFF
TRBD2	TRBV5-1	-	TRBJ2-1	TGCGCCAGCAGCTTCGGACTAGCGGGAATACTAGGCAATGAGCAGTTCTTC	CASSFGLAGILGNEQFF
-	TRBV9	-	TRBJ1-3	TGTGCCAGCAGCGCACTCCCCGGGCAGAGGGATGGAAACACCATATATTTT	CASSALPGQRDGNTIYF
TRBD1	TRBV9	-	TRBJ1-1	TGTGCCAGCAGCGCATCCGGGACAGGGAACACTGAAGCTTTCTTT	CASSASGTGNTEAFF
TRBD1	TRBV5-1	-	TRBJ1-2	TGCGCCAGCAGCGGGACAGGGATCTATGGCTACACCTTC	CASSGTGIYGYTF
-	TRBV11-3	-	TRBJ2-7	TGTGCCAGCAGCTTACGGTCAGGGTACGAGCAGTACTTC	CASSLRSGYEQYF
-	TRBV10-1	few	TRBJ2-7	TGCGCCAGCGGTAGATACTCCTACGAGCAGTACTTC	CASGRYSYEQYF
TRBD1	TRBV11-2	-	TRBJ2-3	TGTGCCAGCAGCTCGGGACAGGGGAATACGCAGTATTTT	CASSSGQGNTQYF
-	TRBV10-3	-	TRBJ1-2	TGTGCCATCGACCACAGCCCTAACTATGGCTACACCTTC	CAIDHSPNYGYTF
-	TRBV14	few	TRBJ2-5	TGTGCCAGCAGCCAAGTACGGGAGACCCAGTACTTC	CASSQVRETQYF
TRBD2	TRBV4-1	-	TRBJ2-1	TGCGCCAGCAGCCAAGATCCGGGGGGTGATAGGCATGAGCAGTTCTTC	CASSQDPGGDRHEQFF
TRBD2	TRBV19	few	TRBJ2-7	TGTGCCAGTAGTGAACTAGCGGGAGGGGTCTCCTACGAGCAGTACTTC	CASSELAGGVSYEQYF
-	TRBV4-1	-	TRBJ1-2	TGCGCCAGCAGCCCCAACGTCCAACAAGGGACAACCTATGGCTACACCTTC	CASSPNVQQGTTYGYTF
-	TRBV14	-	TRBJ2-3	TGTGCCAGCAGCCAAGGCGGTCTCCCTGGTGATACGCAGTATTTT	CASSQGGLPGDTQYF
-	TRBV6-4	few	TRBJ2-7	TGTGCCAGCAGTGAAGGGGCACAGGGTTACGAGCAGTACTTC	CASSEGAQGYEQYF
TRBD1	TRBV7-9	-	TRBJ2-3	TGTGCCAGCAGCGCGCCTACAGGGGTTCTGGATACGCAGTATTTT	CASSAPTGVLDTQYF
TRBD1	TRBV4-2	once	TRBJ1-1	TGTGCCAGCAGCCAGGGGACAGGGGACGGGACTGAAGCTTTCTTT	CASSQGTGDGTEAFF
TRBD1	TRBV7-9	-	TRBJ2-3	TGTGCCAGCAGCCCCGCGGGGACAGGGGCTGTGGGTACGCAGTATTTT	CASSPAGTGAVGTQYF
-	TRBV10-3	-	TRBJ1-3	TGTGCCATCAGTGAGTCAAGGGGGAGCTCTGGAAACACCATATATTTT	CAISESRGSSGNTIYF
-	TRBV11-3	-	TRBJ2-7	TGTGCCAGCAGCTTAAGGGGTTACGAGCAGTACTTC	CASSLRGYEQYF
TRBD1	TRBV7-9	-	TRBJ1-4	TGTTCCAGCAGCTTAGTAACAGGGGAGGTTGAAAAACTGTTTTTT	CSSSLVTGEVEKLFF
TRBD2	TRBV4-3	few	TRBJ2-7	TGCGCCAGCAGCCAAGAGACTAGCGGGAGAGGATCCTACGAGCAGTACTTC	CASSQETSGRGSYEQYF
TRBD1	TRBV7-2	-	TRBJ1-1	TGTGCCAGCAGCGAAGGGGACAGGGTGTTCAACACTGAAGCTTTCTTT	CASSEGDRVFNTEAFF
-	TRBV4-1	-	TRBJ1-1	TGCGCCAGCAGCACAACCTTGAACACTGAAGCTTTCTTT	CASSTTLNTEAFF
TRBD1	TRBV30	-	TRBJ2-7	TGTGCGGGGAATCGCCGGGACAGGGGCTACGAGCAGTACTTC	CAGNRRDRGYEQYF
-	TRBV11-3	-	TRBJ1-1	TGTGCCAGCAGTGGAGGGTCGATGAACACTGAAGCTTTCTTT	CASSGGSMNTEAFF
-	TRBV27	-	TRBJ2-7	TGTGCCAGCAGTCCACGGGGTGCGGCCGCCTCCTACAAGCAGTACTTC	CASSPRGAAASYKQYF
-	TRBV18	-	TRBJ1-1	TGTGCCAGCTCACCACAGGGGTTAAGGAACACTGAAGCTTTCTTT	CASSPQGLRNTEAFF
TRBD1	TRBV4-3	-	TRBJ2-5	TGCGCCAGCAGCCAAGGACCGAGGGACAGCCCGGAGACCCAGTACTTC	CASSQGPRDSPETQYF
-	TRBV19	-	TRBJ1-5	TGTGCCAGTAGCCTTATAGATAGCAATCAGCCCCAGCATTTT	CASSLIDSNQPQHF
-	TRBV9	-	TRBJ1-2	TGTGCCAGCAGCGTAGCCGGGGGTAATGGCTACACCTTC	CASSVAGGNGYTF
-	TRBV12-5	-	TRBJ1-5	TGTGCTAGTGGTTTGGGTGGAGTTTATCAGCCCCAGCATTTT	CASGLGGVYQPQHF
TRBD1	TRBV7-9	-	TRBJ2-1	TGTGCCAGCAGCTTAGCCCTAGGGGGCTCGCTTGAGCAGTTCTTC	CASSLALGGSLEQFF
-	TRBV19	-	TRBJ1-2	TGTGCCAGCCGAGACAGGAGCTATGGCTACACCTTC	CASRDRSYGYTF
TRBD1	TRBV7-9	once	TRBJ1-1	TGTGCCAGCAGCTACATTGACAGGGGTGTCGGCACTGAAGCTTTCTTT	CASSYIDRGVGTEAFF
-	TRBV6-5	-	TRBJ1-4	TGTGCCAGCAGCAGGACAGCCTTTAATGAAAAACTGTTTTTT	CASSRTAFNEKLFF
-	TRBV30	-	TRBJ2-6	TGTGCCAGAACAGGGTTCGGGGCCAACGTCCTGACTTTC	CARTGFGANVLTF
TRBD2	TRBV6-6	-	TRBJ2-7	TGTGCCAGCAGCCCGGGACTAACGTACGAGCAGTACTTC	CASSPGLTYEQYF
TRBD2	TRBV6-5	-	TRBJ2-5	TGTGCCAGCAGGGCCCCACTAGCGGGGAGGGAGACCCAGTACTTC	CASRAPLAGRETQYF
TRBD1	TRBV4-2	-	TRBJ2-7	TGTGCCAGCAGCCCGACTCTGACAGGGCTTTCTTCCTACGAGCAGTACTTC	CASSPTLTGLSSYEQYF
-	TRBV27	-	TRBJ1-1	TGTGCCAGCAGTTTATCGGGACTGGGGGACACTGAAGCTTTCTTT	CASSLSGLGDTEAFF
-	TRBV6-1	-	TRBJ1-3	TGTGCGAGCGGGCTCTCTGGAAACACCATATATTTT	CASGLSGNTIYF
TRBD2	TRBV6-5	-	TRBJ2-1	TGTGCCACAGCGGGAGGGCCCTACAATGAGCAGTTCTTC	CATAGGPYNEQFF
-	TRBV18	-	TRBJ2-7	TGTGCCAGCTCACCCCCGGCGGGGGCGCACCTCGAGCAGTACTTC	CASSPPAGAHLEQYF